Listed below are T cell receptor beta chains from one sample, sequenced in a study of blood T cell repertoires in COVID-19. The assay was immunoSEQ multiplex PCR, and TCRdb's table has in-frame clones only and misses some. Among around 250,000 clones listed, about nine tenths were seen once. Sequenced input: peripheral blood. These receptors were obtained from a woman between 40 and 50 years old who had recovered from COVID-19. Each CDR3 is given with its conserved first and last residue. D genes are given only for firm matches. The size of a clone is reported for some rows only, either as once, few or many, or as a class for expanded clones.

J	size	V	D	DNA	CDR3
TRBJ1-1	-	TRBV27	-	TGTGCCAGCAGTTTTCAGGGGTGGACTGAAGCTTTCTTT	CASSFQGWTEAFF
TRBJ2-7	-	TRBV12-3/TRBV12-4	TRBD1	TGTGCCAGCAGTCCACAGGGGTACGAGCAGTACTTC	CASSPQGYEQYF
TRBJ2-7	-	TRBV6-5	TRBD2	TGTGCCAGCAGTTACGCACTAGCGGGAGGCTACGAGCAGTACTTC	CASSYALAGGYEQYF
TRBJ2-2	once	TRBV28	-	TGTGCCGTCCTCACAGGGAGCGGGGCCGGGGAGCTGTTTTTT	CAVLTGSGAGELFF
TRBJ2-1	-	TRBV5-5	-	TGTGCCAGCAGCTCGGACAGCTACAATGAGCAGTTCTTC	CASSSDSYNEQFF
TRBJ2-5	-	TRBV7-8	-	TGTGCCAGCAGTCCGGACATCGAGCAAGAGACCCAGTACTTC	CASSPDIEQETQYF
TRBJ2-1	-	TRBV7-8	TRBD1	TGTGCCAGCAGCTTAACAGGGGGCAATGAGCAGTTCTTC	CASSLTGGNEQFF
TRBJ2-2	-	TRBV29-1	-	TGCAGCGTTGAAACAGTGGGGAGATACACCGGGGAGCTGTTTTTT	CSVETVGRYTGELFF
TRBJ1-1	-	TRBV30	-	TGTGCCTGGAGTAAGGCGGCTAACACTGAAGCTTTCTTT	CAWSKAANTEAFF
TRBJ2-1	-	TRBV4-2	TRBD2	TGTGCCAGCAGCCAAGACCCTGGACTAGCCGCCTACAATGAGCAGTTCTTC	CASSQDPGLAAYNEQFF
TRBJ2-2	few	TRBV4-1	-	TGCGCCAGCAGCCAAGGGTTACAGGGACACACCGGGGAGCTGTTTTTT	CASSQGLQGHTGELFF
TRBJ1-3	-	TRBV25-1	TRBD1	TGTGCCAGCCCAGGGACAGGGGGCACCACCATATATTTT	CASPGTGGTTIYF
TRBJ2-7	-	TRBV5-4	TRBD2	TGTGCCAGCAGCTTGGGGGGAACTAGCGGGAGTTACGAGCAGTACTTC	CASSLGGTSGSYEQYF
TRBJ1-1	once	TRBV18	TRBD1	TGTGCCAGCTCACTATCAGGGGGTAATGCTTTCTTT	CASSLSGGNAFF
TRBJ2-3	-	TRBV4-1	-	TGCGCCAGCAGCCACCTCACAGATACGCAGTATTTT	CASSHLTDTQYF
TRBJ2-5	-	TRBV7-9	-	TGTGCCAGCAGCTTGGGGTTAGCGCCACAAGAGACCCAGTACTTC	CASSLGLAPQETQYF
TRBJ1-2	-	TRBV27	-	TGTGCCAGCAGGACGCGTCCAGGGGTCGGGGGCTACACCTTC	CASRTRPGVGGYTF
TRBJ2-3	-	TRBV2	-	TGTGCCAGCAGGGGGCTTACCACAGATACGCAGTATTTT	CASRGLTTDTQYF
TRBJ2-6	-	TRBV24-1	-	TGTGCCACTGCGAGCTCTGGGGCCAACGTCCTGACTTTC	CATASSGANVLTF
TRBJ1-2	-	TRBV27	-	TGTGCCAGCCGGTCCCCAGGGGCGACTTATGGCTACACCTTC	CASRSPGATYGYTF
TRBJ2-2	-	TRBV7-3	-	TGTGCCAGCAGCCCTCAGGGTTTACTTAAAACCGGGGAGCTGTTTTTT	CASSPQGLLKTGELFF
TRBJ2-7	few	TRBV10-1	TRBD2	TGCGCCAGCCGAAGCTGGCGGGAGGTCCTCGAGCAGTACTTC	CASRSWREVLEQYF
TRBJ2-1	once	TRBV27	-	TGTGCCAGCAGCTCGGGTAGCGTTTGGAATGAGCAGTTCTTC	CASSSGSVWNEQFF
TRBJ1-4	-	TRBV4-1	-	TGCGCCAGCAGCCAAGATACCGGTTCTAATGAAAAACTGTTTTTT	CASSQDTGSNEKLFF
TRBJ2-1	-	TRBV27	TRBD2	TGTGCCAGCAGCCCTTTTTCTAGCGGGAGACGGAATGAGCAGTTCTTC	CASSPFSSGRRNEQFF
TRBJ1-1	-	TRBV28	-	TGTGCCAGCAGTTCCCAGGGTGCCACTGAAGCTTTCTTT	CASSSQGATEAFF
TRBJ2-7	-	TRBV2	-	TGTGCCAGCACCGCGCTAGCGAACTACGAGCAGTACTTC	CASTALANYEQYF
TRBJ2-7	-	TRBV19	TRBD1	TGTGCCAGTAGTATAGGCACAGGGGGGTACCCCTACGAGCAGTACTTC	CASSIGTGGYPYEQYF
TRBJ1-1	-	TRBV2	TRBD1	TGTGCCAGCAGTGAATTTCAGGGGGTGGGTGGAACTGAAGCTTTCTTT	CASSEFQGVGGTEAFF